This TCR beta chain was documented in a study of cytomegalovirus exposure and HLA in healthy donors (dated by TCRdb to the late 2010s). Background for the entire study: According to a later analysis, the 120 or so validation repertoires were produced on the same platform as the roughly 700 repertoires of the first cohort. The study aimed to test whether cataloging public T cell receptors could reveal signatures of past pathogen exposure. In addition to the first cohort of about 650 subjects, a separate validation cohort of 130 or so different subjects was used. To predict cytomegalovirus infection status, the study brought together high-throughput TCR immunosequencing, statistical association of individual TCRs with disease status, and machine learning. Study-wide conclusions, independent of this receptor: A few of the identified cytomegalovirus-associated TCR beta chains were confirmed in vitro to be specific for cytomegalovirus antigens. The study listed 164 TCR beta chains as associated with cytomegalovirus. The classifier was reported to diagnose cytomegalovirus status with high specificity and sensitivity in both the original and validation cohorts. Subsequent analysis determined that TCRs grouped into clusters in the first cohort also showed a tendency toward co-occurrence across the 120 validation repertoires, and approximately 93% of cluster scores exceeded 0. The authors suggested that the approach could potentially be generalized to other disease states and immunological phenotypes. Most TCR sequences were seen in very few donors, while some public TCRs were found in many individuals. All 120 or so repertoires were used to score co-occurrence in the validation cohort in a later analysis, because that analysis had no HLA typing for the cohort.

From the germline V gene, CDR1 is SGHRS and CDR2 is YFSETQ. V lost 5 bases and J lost 3 bases, and the count of bases not matched to a germline gene is 6. CDR3 length: 14 amino acids, cysteine to phenylalanine. The sequence is cut down to CDR3 DNA, 42 bases in frame from base 1. This clone is a singleton in its sample. The antigen it recognizes is unknown. Per-nucleotide qualities are absent, and no much larger clonotype sits a single base away. Receptor libraries were prepared by the immunoSEQ multiplex PCR assay. Regarding the original processing steps: To diagnose cytomegalovirus status from the catalog of TCR beta chain sequences, a statistical classification framework was built. In its TCRdb copy, this immuneACCESS table keeps in-frame sequences only and misses some clones. Where compared with another copy, unresolved V genes explain less than half of these, and the others have no known cause. From that table come the V and J calls and clone size; the DNA was used to work out D and trimming. This sample is represented by about 150,000 clones; 75% to 90% of them were singletons. About 22% of the sample is held by the ten biggest clonotypes.

The donors were included in the validation cohort of over a hundred subjects, a group kept apart from the roughly 690-subject first cohort. The rearranged segments are TRBV5-1 and TRBJ2-7; 9 central nucleotides agree with TRBD2. The receptor comes from a man younger than 35 in good health and CMV-seropositive. Sequenced input: PBMCs. The CDR3 protein is CASSSKRGVYEQYF. The nucleotides are TGCGCCAGCAGTAGCAAGCGGGGGGTCTACGAGCAGTACTTC.